The present entry profiles one T cell receptor beta chain with its context. The antigen remains unidentified. This record belongs to a study of T cells expressing NK-cell markers. TCRdb re-called the 5' RACE reads; one entry per CDR3 protein, DNA not given. The specimen's table records about 260,000 distinct CDR3 sequences. Study-wide points: Several of the donors also had these clonotypes leading their CD3+CD56-NKG2C+ fraction. More than 5 of the donors carried dominant NKG2C+ clonotypes that took up roughly 1.0-8% of their CD8+ T cells.

The CDR3 loop spans 16 amino acids. The sample taken for sequencing was blood T cells: a sorted CD56 or NKG2C T cell subset, CD4+ or CD8+ T cells, or bulk PBMC T cells (not recorded which). This chain connects TRBV12-3 or TRBV12-4 to TRBJ1-4; TCRdb's D call, TRBD1, is unchecked because there is no DNA. The origin of this receptor is a woman aged 18 to 75 in good health. This CDR3 is CASSLGDTSGGEKLFF.